Listed below are T cell receptor beta chains from one sample, sequenced in a study of blood T cell repertoires in COVID-19. Generated by immunoSEQ multiplex PCR, the TCRdb table keeps only in-frame clones and is missing some. This table holds 40,000 to 55,000 clones, around 89% found once. The material sequenced was peripheral blood. The receptors originated from a human donor in a cohort sampled during active COVID-19. The CDR3 runs from the conserved cysteine through the conserved F or W. D genes are given only for firm matches. Only part of the rows carry a size: once, few, many, or a class if the clone is expanded.

TRBD2	-	TRBV2	TRBJ2-5	CASSPLAGVQETQYF	TGTGCCAGCAGTCCCCTAGCGGGAGTCCAAGAGACCCAGTACTTC
TRBD1	few	TRBV5-1	TRBJ1-3	CASSIRQGANTIYF	TGCGCCAGCAGCATCAGACAGGGAGCGAACACCATATATTTT
TRBD1	-	TRBV19	TRBJ1-2	CASSGGTANLYGYTF	TGTGCCAGTAGTGGAGGGACAGCGAACCTCTATGGCTACACCTTC
TRBD1	-	TRBV7-8	TRBJ2-3	CASSLVTGSTDTQYF	TGTGCCAGCAGCTTAGTGACAGGGAGCACAGATACGCAGTATTTT
-	-	TRBV29-1	TRBJ2-7	CSVGVVGHFYEQYF	TGCAGCGTTGGAGTCGTGGGACACTTCTACGAGCAGTACTTC
-	-	TRBV21-1	TRBJ2-1	CASSKAVGGNEQFF	TGTGCCAGCAGCAAAGCGGTTGGCGGGAATGAGCAGTTCTTC
TRBD2	-	TRBV2	TRBJ2-3	CASSEGGSGADTQYF	TGTGCCAGCAGTGAAGGCGGGAGTGGCGCAGATACGCAGTATTTT
-	-	TRBV5-6	TRBJ2-6	CASSLRYISGANVLTF	TGTGCCAGCAGCTTGAGATACATCTCTGGGGCCAACGTCCTGACTTTC
TRBD1	few	TRBV19	TRBJ2-3	CATQRQGVADTQYF	TGTGCCACCCAGCGACAGGGGGTGGCAGATACGCAGTATTTT
TRBD1	-	TRBV7-2	TRBJ2-7	CASSSRRTGYYEQYF	TGTGCCAGCAGCTCCCGCCGGACAGGGTACTACGAGCAGTACTTC
TRBD1	-	TRBV4-2	TRBJ2-1	CASSQEPSGQGHNEQFF	TGTGCCAGCAGCCAAGAACCGTCGGGACAGGGCCACAATGAGCAGTTCTTC
TRBD1	-	TRBV7-2	TRBJ2-7	CASSSPGQASYEQYF	TGTGCCAGCAGCTCGCCGGGACAGGCCTCCTACGAGCAGTACTTC
-	-	TRBV28	TRBJ1-4	CASSSPGSTANEKLFF	TGTGCCAGCAGTTCCCCCGGGTCCACGGCTAATGAAAAACTGTTTTTT
TRBD2	-	TRBV4-3	TRBJ2-1	CASSQGGGAGDEQFF	TGCGCCAGCAGCCAAGGCGGGGGGGCCGGAGATGAGCAGTTCTTC
-	-	TRBV28	TRBJ1-5	CASSFSGVYSNQPQHF	TGTGCCAGCAGTTTTTCAGGGGTCTATAGCAATCAGCCCCAGCATTTT
TRBD1	-	TRBV28	TRBJ2-3	CASSFDRTGRTDTQYF	TGTGCCAGCAGCTTTGATCGGACAGGGCGCACAGATACGCAGTATTTT
-	-	TRBV19	TRBJ1-4	CASSDQGRVKEKLFF	TGTGCCAGTAGTGACCAGGGAAGGGTGAAGGAAAAACTGTTTTTT
-	-	TRBV9	TRBJ1-4	CASSGGGNNEKLFF	TGTGCCAGCAGCGGGGGAGGGAACAATGAAAAACTGTTTTTT
TRBD1	-	TRBV15	TRBJ2-7	CATSGDGDRGISYEQYF	TGTGCCACCAGCGGAGACGGGGACAGGGGAATTTCCTACGAGCAGTACTTC
-	-	TRBV13	TRBJ1-1	CASSLGQGEAFF	TGTGCCAGCAGCTTAGGACAGGGTGAAGCTTTCTTT
-	-	TRBV4-1	TRBJ1-1	CASSLSQGSNTEAFF	TGCGCCAGCAGCCTGAGTCAGGGCTCGAACACTGAAGCTTTCTTT
-	-	TRBV7-8	TRBJ2-1	CASSNRDSLSNEQFF	TGTGCCAGCAGCAACCGGGACTCCCTCTCCAATGAGCAGTTCTTC
-	-	TRBV5-1	TRBJ2-1	CASSPRLSSNEQFF	TGCGCCAGCAGCCCGAGACTTTCTTCCAATGAGCAGTTCTTC